These T cell receptor beta chains were read from a single sample in a study of T cell responses to AZD1222 COVID-19 vaccine. Generated by immunoSEQ multiplex PCR, the TCRdb table keeps only in-frame clones and is missing some. The sample lists 90,000 to 100,000 clones; almost 90% were seen once. The material was peripheral blood, obtained 28 days after the second AZD1222 dose. These receptors originate from an adult who received the AZD1222 COVID-19 vaccine. Each CDR3 is given with its conserved first and last residue. Each record gives: V gene, CDR3 length, J gene, clone size, D gene, CDR3 DNA, CDR3 protein. A D gene is named only where the DNA matches it firmly. The size entry is marked missing in some rows and otherwise reads once, few, many or a size class.

v_gene: TRBV5-1
len: 13
j_gene: TRBJ1-2
abundance: once
d_gene: TRBD1
CDR3nt: TGCGCCAGCAGCCCGGGACAGGGTGGTGGCTACACCTTC
CDR3aa: CASSPGQGGGYTF

v_gene: TRBV27
len: 14
j_gene: TRBJ1-2
abundance: NA
d_gene: TRBD1
CDR3nt: TGTGCCAGCAGTTTCTTTGACAGGGGGCAAGGCTACACCTTC
CDR3aa: CASSFFDRGQGYTF

v_gene: TRBV19
len: 15
j_gene: TRBJ1-5
abundance: few
d_gene: TRBD1
CDR3nt: TGTGCCAGTAGTTGGACAGGGAATTCGGGTCAGCCCCAGCATTTT
CDR3aa: CASSWTGNSGQPQHF

v_gene: TRBV7-9
len: 16
j_gene: TRBJ2-3
abundance: NA
d_gene: NA
CDR3nt: TGTGCCAGCAGCCCATCTAGCGTTTCTAGCACAGATACGCAGTATTTT
CDR3aa: CASSPSSVSSTDTQYF

v_gene: TRBV29-1
len: 13
j_gene: TRBJ2-1
abundance: medium-sized
d_gene: TRBD2
CDR3nt: TGCAGCGTTGCGACTAGCGAGTACAATGAGCAGTTCTTC
CDR3aa: CSVATSEYNEQFF

v_gene: TRBV5-1
len: 17
j_gene: TRBJ2-1
abundance: NA
d_gene: TRBD2
CDR3nt: TGCGCCAGCGGGGGAACAGCCGGGACTAGCGGAAACAATGAGCAGTTCTTC
CDR3aa: CASGGTAGTSGNNEQFF

v_gene: TRBV2
len: 14
j_gene: TRBJ1-5
abundance: NA
d_gene: NA
CDR3nt: TGTGCCAGCAGTGTCGAACAGAGCAATCAGCCCCAGCATTTT
CDR3aa: CASSVEQSNQPQHF

v_gene: TRBV6-5
len: 13
j_gene: TRBJ2-7
abundance: NA
d_gene: NA
CDR3nt: TGTGCCAGCAGCCTACGGACAGCCTACGAGCAGTACTTC
CDR3aa: CASSLRTAYEQYF

v_gene: TRBV30
len: 11
j_gene: TRBJ2-7
abundance: NA
d_gene: NA
CDR3nt: TGTGCCTGGAGTCGAGGGGGGGTGCAGTACTTC
CDR3aa: CAWSRGGVQYF

v_gene: TRBV7-8
len: 16
j_gene: TRBJ1-5
abundance: NA
d_gene: NA
CDR3nt: TGTGCCAGCAGCCAAATTAGGGTGCAGTCCAATCAGCCCCAGCATTTT
CDR3aa: CASSQIRVQSNQPQHF

v_gene: TRBV28
len: 11
j_gene: TRBJ1-2
abundance: NA
d_gene: NA
CDR3nt: TGTGCCAGCAGTAATCCGTCCGGCTACACCTTC
CDR3aa: CASSNPSGYTF

v_gene: TRBV7-2
len: 15
j_gene: TRBJ1-1
abundance: NA
d_gene: NA
CDR3nt: TGTGCCAGCAGCGATTCGTTTGGGGGGTGGACTGAAGCTTTCTTT
CDR3aa: CASSDSFGGWTEAFF

v_gene: TRBV28
len: 21
j_gene: TRBJ2-1
abundance: NA
d_gene: TRBD2
CDR3nt: TGTGCCAGCAGTTTAGGGCGGGAGGGTATGGTGACTAGCGGGACATACAATGAGCAGTTCTTC
CDR3aa: CASSLGREGMVTSGTYNEQFF

v_gene: TRBV3-1/TRBV3-2
len: 13
j_gene: TRBJ2-7
abundance: NA
d_gene: TRBD1
CDR3nt: TGTGCCAGCAGCCTGGGACAGGGCTACGAGCAGTACTTC
CDR3aa: CASSLGQGYEQYF

v_gene: TRBV5-1
len: 17
j_gene: TRBJ1-1
abundance: NA
d_gene: TRBD1
CDR3nt: TGCGCCAGCACCCGGACAGGGGAGGGGAAAATGAACACTGAAGCTTTCTTT
CDR3aa: CASTRTGEGKMNTEAFF

v_gene: TRBV6-6
len: 14
j_gene: TRBJ2-1
abundance: NA
d_gene: TRBD2
CDR3nt: TGTGCCAGCAGTTACGCGGGAGAGGTTAATGAGCAGTTCTTC
CDR3aa: CASSYAGEVNEQFF

v_gene: TRBV10-3
len: 14
j_gene: TRBJ1-1
abundance: once
d_gene: NA
CDR3nt: TGTGCCATCAGGGACGAAGCTCGGAACACTGAAGCTTTCTTT
CDR3aa: CAIRDEARNTEAFF

v_gene: TRBV12-2
len: 15
j_gene: TRBJ2-5
abundance: NA
d_gene: NA
CDR3nt: TGTGCAAGTCGCCCGACCGGGACGGAACAAGAGACCCAGTACTTC
CDR3aa: CASRPTGTEQETQYF

v_gene: TRBV7-7
len: 15
j_gene: TRBJ2-1
abundance: NA
d_gene: NA
CDR3nt: TGTGCCAGCAGCTTAGGTCCAGGGGAACACAATGAGCAGTTCTTC
CDR3aa: CASSLGPGEHNEQFF

v_gene: TRBV11-3
len: 16
j_gene: TRBJ2-1
abundance: NA
d_gene: NA
CDR3nt: TGTGCCAGCAGCCCGAGGTCGAGGAGCTCCTACAATGAGCAGTTCTTC
CDR3aa: CASSPRSRSSYNEQFF

v_gene: TRBV29-1
len: 15
j_gene: TRBJ1-2
abundance: NA
d_gene: NA
CDR3nt: TGCAGCGTTATCTTCGGGGGGCTGATGACTGGTGGCTACACCTTC
CDR3aa: CSVIFGGLMTGGYTF

v_gene: TRBV21-1
len: 13
j_gene: TRBJ1-4
abundance: once
d_gene: NA
CDR3nt: TGTGCCAGCAGCAAAATACAGAATGAAAAACTGTTTTTT
CDR3aa: CASSKIQNEKLFF

v_gene: TRBV10-3
len: 11
j_gene: TRBJ2-1
abundance: NA
d_gene: NA
CDR3nt: TGTGCCATTTCATTGGGGAATGAGCAGTTCTTC
CDR3aa: CAISLGNEQFF

v_gene: TRBV27
len: 13
j_gene: TRBJ1-1
abundance: NA
d_gene: TRBD1
CDR3nt: TGTGCCAGCAGGGACAGGGGCGGGGGTGAAGCTTTCTTT
CDR3aa: CASRDRGGGEAFF

v_gene: TRBV27
len: 14
j_gene: TRBJ1-5
abundance: NA
d_gene: NA
CDR3nt: TGTGCCAGCAGTTTCCGAGGGGGAAATCAGCCCCAGCATTTT
CDR3aa: CASSFRGGNQPQHF

v_gene: TRBV6-5
len: 13
j_gene: TRBJ1-2
abundance: NA
d_gene: NA
CDR3nt: TGTGCCAGCAGTACCCCGGGCCACTATGGCTACACCTTC
CDR3aa: CASSTPGHYGYTF

v_gene: TRBV29-1
len: 12
j_gene: TRBJ2-7
abundance: few
d_gene: NA
CDR3nt: TGCAGCGTTGGCGGGACGCCCTACGAGCAGTACTTC
CDR3aa: CSVGGTPYEQYF

v_gene: TRBV6-6
len: 15
j_gene: TRBJ1-1
abundance: NA
d_gene: NA
CDR3nt: TGTGCCAGCAGTTACGCACAGGGTGGAAACACTGAAGCTTTCTTT
CDR3aa: CASSYAQGGNTEAFF

v_gene: TRBV18
len: 13
j_gene: TRBJ2-5
abundance: NA
d_gene: NA
CDR3nt: TGTGCCAGCTCACCATTACGGCAAGAGACCCAGTACTTC
CDR3aa: CASSPLRQETQYF

v_gene: TRBV5-4
len: 16
j_gene: TRBJ2-1
abundance: NA
d_gene: NA
CDR3nt: TGTGCCAGCAGCTTAGGGTCCCTTAGCTCCTACAATGAGCAGTTCTTC
CDR3aa: CASSLGSLSSYNEQFF

v_gene: TRBV20-1
len: 14
j_gene: TRBJ1-5
abundance: NA
d_gene: NA
CDR3nt: TGCAGTGCTAGTTCGGCAGGGATCAATCAGCCCCAGCATTTT
CDR3aa: CSASSAGINQPQHF

v_gene: TRBV20-1
len: 11
j_gene: TRBJ2-5
abundance: NA
d_gene: NA
CDR3nt: TGCAGTGCTAGAATAAAAGAGACCCAGTACTTC
CDR3aa: CSARIKETQYF

v_gene: TRBV27
len: 13
j_gene: TRBJ1-5
abundance: NA
d_gene: NA
CDR3nt: TGTGCCAGCAGTTGGGAGCGGGGGCAGCCCCAGCATTTT
CDR3aa: CASSWERGQPQHF

v_gene: TRBV28
len: 14
j_gene: TRBJ2-6
abundance: NA
d_gene: NA
CDR3nt: TGTGCCAGCAGTTTTATCTCTGGGGCCAACGTCCTGACTTTC
CDR3aa: CASSFISGANVLTF

v_gene: TRBV10-3
len: 15
j_gene: TRBJ2-2
abundance: NA
d_gene: NA
CDR3nt: TGTGCCATCAGTGCCCAAATAGGGACGACCGGGGAGCTGTTTTTT
CDR3aa: CAISAQIGTTGELFF

v_gene: TRBV29-1
len: 12
j_gene: TRBJ1-1
abundance: NA
d_gene: NA
CDR3nt: TGCAGCGTTGAAGGGTGGGGCACTGAAGCTTTCTTT
CDR3aa: CSVEGWGTEAFF

v_gene: TRBV16
len: 14
j_gene: TRBJ1-1
abundance: NA
d_gene: NA
CDR3nt: TGTGCCAGCAGCCCGACTTCATCGAACACTGAAGCTTTCTTT
CDR3aa: CASSPTSSNTEAFF

v_gene: TRBV7-9
len: 15
j_gene: TRBJ2-7
abundance: NA
d_gene: TRBD1
CDR3nt: TGTGCCAGCAGCTCAACAGGGGACATCTCCTACGAGCAGTACTTC
CDR3aa: CASSSTGDISYEQYF

v_gene: TRBV7-9
len: 13
j_gene: TRBJ1-1
abundance: NA
d_gene: NA
CDR3nt: TGTGCCAGCAGCCCCGACATGAACACTGAAGCTTTCTTT
CDR3aa: CASSPDMNTEAFF

v_gene: TRBV7-8
len: 14
j_gene: TRBJ1-1
abundance: NA
d_gene: NA
CDR3nt: TGTGCCAGCAGCTTAGTTGCAGGGAACACTGAAGCTTTCTTT
CDR3aa: CASSLVAGNTEAFF

v_gene: TRBV5-1
len: 16
j_gene: TRBJ2-3
abundance: once
d_gene: TRBD2
CDR3nt: TGCGCCAGCAGCTTGGGACTAGCGGGAGTCACAGATACGCAGTATTTT
CDR3aa: CASSLGLAGVTDTQYF

v_gene: TRBV20-1
len: 17
j_gene: TRBJ2-3
abundance: NA
d_gene: TRBD2
CDR3nt: TGCAGTGCTAGTGCACTAGCGGGGCCAGGGGTCCCAGATACGCAGTATTTT
CDR3aa: CSASALAGPGVPDTQYF

v_gene: TRBV5-1
len: 15
j_gene: TRBJ2-5
abundance: NA
d_gene: TRBD2
CDR3nt: TGCGCCAGCAGGAGAGCGGGAGGGCCGCGGGAGACCCAGTACTTC
CDR3aa: CASRRAGGPRETQYF

v_gene: TRBV9
len: 14
j_gene: TRBJ2-7
abundance: NA
d_gene: TRBD2
CDR3nt: TGTGCCAGCAGCGTAGATCTAGCGGGCGGCGAGCAGTACTTC
CDR3aa: CASSVDLAGGEQYF

v_gene: TRBV29-1
len: 13
j_gene: TRBJ1-1
abundance: NA
d_gene: TRBD1
CDR3nt: TGCAGCGCTCCGGGACAGATGAACACTGAAGCTTTCTTT
CDR3aa: CSAPGQMNTEAFF

v_gene: TRBV5-5
len: 17
j_gene: TRBJ2-7
abundance: NA
d_gene: NA
CDR3nt: TGTGCCAGCAGCTGGGGGGATCAGAGGACAACGGTGTCCGAGCAGTACTTC
CDR3aa: CASSWGDQRTTVSEQYF

v_gene: TRBV5-4
len: 14
j_gene: TRBJ1-2
abundance: NA
d_gene: NA
CDR3nt: TGTGCCAGCAGCTTGGCGACGGGGCACTATGGCTACACCTTC
CDR3aa: CASSLATGHYGYTF

v_gene: TRBV7-3
len: 14
j_gene: TRBJ2-5
abundance: NA
d_gene: TRBD1
CDR3nt: TGTGCCAGCAGCTTAAACAGGGGTCCAGAGACCCAGTACTTC
CDR3aa: CASSLNRGPETQYF

v_gene: TRBV15
len: 15
j_gene: TRBJ1-4
abundance: NA
d_gene: NA
CDR3nt: TGTGCCACCAGCGGCCCGACATCAACTAATGAAAAACTGTTTTTT
CDR3aa: CATSGPTSTNEKLFF

v_gene: TRBV5-1
len: 15
j_gene: TRBJ2-7
abundance: NA
d_gene: TRBD2
CDR3nt: TGCGCCAGCAGCCTCCCTCCGGGACTAGCTGGCGAGCAGTACTTC
CDR3aa: CASSLPPGLAGEQYF

v_gene: TRBV28
len: 16
j_gene: TRBJ2-3
abundance: NA
d_gene: TRBD2
CDR3nt: TGTGCCAGCAGCCCCGGACTAGCGGGAAACACAGATACGCAGTATTTT
CDR3aa: CASSPGLAGNTDTQYF